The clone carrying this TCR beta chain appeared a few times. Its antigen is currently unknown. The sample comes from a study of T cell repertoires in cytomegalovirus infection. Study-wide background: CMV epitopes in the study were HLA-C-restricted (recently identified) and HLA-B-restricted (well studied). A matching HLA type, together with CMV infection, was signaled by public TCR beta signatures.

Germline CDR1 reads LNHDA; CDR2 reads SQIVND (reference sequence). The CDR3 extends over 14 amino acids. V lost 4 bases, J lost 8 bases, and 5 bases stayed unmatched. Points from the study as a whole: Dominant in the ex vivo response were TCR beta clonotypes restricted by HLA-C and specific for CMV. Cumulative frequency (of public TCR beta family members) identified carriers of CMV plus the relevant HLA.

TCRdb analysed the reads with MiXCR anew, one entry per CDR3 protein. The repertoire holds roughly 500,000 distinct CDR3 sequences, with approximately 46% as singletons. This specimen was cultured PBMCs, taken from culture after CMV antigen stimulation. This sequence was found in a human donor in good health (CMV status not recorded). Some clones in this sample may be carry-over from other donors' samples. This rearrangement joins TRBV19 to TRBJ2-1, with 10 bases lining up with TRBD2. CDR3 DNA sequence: TGTGCCAGTAGTAGGACTAGCGGTGGAGATGAGCAGTTCTTC. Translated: CASSRTSGGDEQFF.